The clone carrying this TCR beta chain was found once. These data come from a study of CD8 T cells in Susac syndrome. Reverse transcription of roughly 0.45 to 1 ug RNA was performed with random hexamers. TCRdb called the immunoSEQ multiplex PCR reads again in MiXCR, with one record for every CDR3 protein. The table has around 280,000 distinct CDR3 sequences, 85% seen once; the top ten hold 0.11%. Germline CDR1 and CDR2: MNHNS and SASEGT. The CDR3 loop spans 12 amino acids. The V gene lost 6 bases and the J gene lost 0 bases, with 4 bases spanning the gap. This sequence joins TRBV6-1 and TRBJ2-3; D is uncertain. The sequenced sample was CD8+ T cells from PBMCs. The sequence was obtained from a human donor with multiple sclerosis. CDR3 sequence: CASRVSTDTQYF. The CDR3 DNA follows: TGTGCCAGCAGGGTTAGCACAGATACGCAGTATTTT.